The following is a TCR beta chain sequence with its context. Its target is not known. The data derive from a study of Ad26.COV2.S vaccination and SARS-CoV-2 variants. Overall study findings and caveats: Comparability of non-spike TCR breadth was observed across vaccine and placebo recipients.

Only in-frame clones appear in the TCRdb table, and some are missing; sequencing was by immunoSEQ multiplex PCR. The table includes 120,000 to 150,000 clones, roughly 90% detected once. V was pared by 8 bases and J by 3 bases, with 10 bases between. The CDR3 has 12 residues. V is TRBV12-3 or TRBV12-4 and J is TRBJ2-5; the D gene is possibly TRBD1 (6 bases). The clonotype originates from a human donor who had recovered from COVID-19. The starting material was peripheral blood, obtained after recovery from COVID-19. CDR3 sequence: CASAGVKETQYF. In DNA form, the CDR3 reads TGTGCCAGCGCAGGGGTAAAAGAGACCCAGTACTTC.